This T cell receptor beta chain was captured in a study of T cell responses to AZD1222 COVID-19 vaccine. The germline V gene has CDR1 SGHRS and CDR2 YFSETQ. The V end lost 0 bases, the J end lost 3 bases, and 12 bases lay between the germline ends. The CDR3 has 15 residues. Details on this clone: Antigen unknown.

Points from the study as a whole: Clonal diversity was possibly underestimated, and white British individuals and females predominated among donors.

Generated by immunoSEQ multiplex PCR, the TCRdb table keeps only in-frame clones and is missing some. The data contain just under 75,000 clones, around 81% of them singletons. The chain couples TRBV5-1 to TRBJ1-2; perhaps TRBD1 as D (5 bases). The sequence came from an adult who received the AZD1222 COVID-19 vaccine. Source: peripheral blood, taken 28 days after the second AZD1222 dose. The DNA of the CDR3 is TGCGCCAGCAGCTTGGTTGCAGGGTCGGACTATGGCTACACCTTC. Translating gives CASSLVAGSDYGYTF.